This T cell receptor beta chain is drawn from a study of beta chain features in type 1 diabetes. Study as a whole: All samples combined gave around 100,000,000 sorted cells for examination.

Study-level findings and limits: Researchers reported that naive, central memory and Treg TCRB repertoires appeared more similar in patients than in healthy donors. Patients and controls would be equally affected if PCR favored shorter templates.

Purities over 98% were achieved in all sorted populations. Points on this clone: Its antigen remains unidentified.

Germline V gene sequence: CDR1 SGHDT, CDR2 YYEEEE. CDR3 length: 14 residues. The V gene lost 5 bases and the J gene lost 1 base, with 10 bases spanning the gap. Sequenced material consisted of expressed TCRB transcripts (all of the isolated RNA was reverse transcribed). Data came from immunoSEQ multiplex PCR; TCRdb stores just in-frame clones and leaves some out. The sample carries roughly 250,000 clones, 68% recorded once. The sequenced sample was naive CD4+ T cells from blood. The TCR sequence derives from a man aged 30 to 39 in good health. The chain recombines TRBV5-6 with TRBJ2-1; D remains unclear. The CDR3 bases are TGTGCCAGCAGTTACGGCCCGTCCTACAATGAGCAGTTCTTC. It translates to CASSYGPSYNEQFF.